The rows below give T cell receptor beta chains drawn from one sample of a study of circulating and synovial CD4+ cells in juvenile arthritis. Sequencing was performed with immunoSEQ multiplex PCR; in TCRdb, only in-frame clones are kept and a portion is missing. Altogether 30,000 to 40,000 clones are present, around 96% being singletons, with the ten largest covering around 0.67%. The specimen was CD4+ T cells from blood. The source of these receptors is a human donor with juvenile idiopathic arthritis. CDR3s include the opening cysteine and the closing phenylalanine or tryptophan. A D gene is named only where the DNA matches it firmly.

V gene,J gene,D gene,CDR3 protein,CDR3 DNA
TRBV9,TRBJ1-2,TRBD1,CASSVGSGGFGYTF,TGTGCCAGCAGCGTAGGCTCAGGGGGCTTTGGCTACACCTTC
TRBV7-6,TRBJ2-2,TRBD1,CASSLGTGGTNTGELFF,TGTGCCAGCAGCTTAGGGACAGGGGGGACGAACACCGGGGAGCTGTTTTTT
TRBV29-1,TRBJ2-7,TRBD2,CSARGLAGGQYEQYF,TGCAGCGCCCGGGGACTAGCGGGGGGGCAATACGAGCAGTACTTC
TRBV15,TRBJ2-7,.,CATSSLRGYEQYF,TGTGCCACCAGCAGCCTCAGGGGATACGAGCAGTACTTC
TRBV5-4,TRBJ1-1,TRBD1,CASSGQGDWNTEAFF,TGTGCCAGCAGTGGACAGGGGGATTGGAACACTGAAGCTTTCTTT
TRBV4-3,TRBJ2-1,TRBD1,CASSRDRFPSEQFF,TGCGCCAGCAGCCGGGACAGGTTCCCGAGTGAGCAGTTCTTC
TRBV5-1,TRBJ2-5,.,CASSLARRVEETQYF,TGCGCCAGCAGCTTGGCCCGCAGGGTGGAGGAGACCCAGTACTTC
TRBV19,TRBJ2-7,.,CASSKGDGFEQYF,TGTGCCAGTAGTAAAGGGGATGGGTTCGAGCAGTACTTC
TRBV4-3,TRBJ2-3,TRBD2,CASSRYTGTSDTDTQYF,TGCGCCAGCAGCCGCTACACCGGGACTAGCGACACAGATACGCAGTATTTT
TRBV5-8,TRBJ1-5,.,CASTSGRSQPQHF,TGTGCCAGCACCTCAGGGAGGAGTCAGCCCCAGCATTTT
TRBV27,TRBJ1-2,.,CASSYRDNYGYTF,TGTGCCAGCAGCTACAGGGATAACTATGGCTACACCTTC
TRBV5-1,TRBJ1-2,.,CASSLSSVGGYGYTF,TGCGCCAGCAGCTTGTCAAGTGTGGGGGGGTATGGCTACACCTTC
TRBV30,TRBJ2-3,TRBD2,CAWSSLRGDRTDTQYF,TGTGCCTGGAGTTCCCTCCGGGGGGATCGCACAGATACGCAGTATTTT
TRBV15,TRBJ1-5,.,CATSRDPSANQPQHF,TGTGCCACCAGCAGAGACCCGTCCGCGAATCAGCCCCAGCATTTT
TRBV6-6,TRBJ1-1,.,CASSYSRALNTEAFF,TGTGCCAGCAGTTACTCGAGGGCTCTCAACACTGAAGCTTTCTTT